This TCR beta chain was captured by sequencing in a study of high-grade serous ovarian cancer treatment subgroups. Whole-study results and caveats: Clonal relatedness tracked neoantigen level, and by trend copy number and mutation load. Spatial context was lost because tumors were sequenced in bulk.

Sequencing was performed with immunoSEQ multiplex PCR; in TCRdb, only in-frame clones are kept and a portion is missing. This sample yields some 6,000 clones, of which more than 75% are seen a single time; over 6% belongs to the top ten. This CDR3 contains 13 residues. The germline gives CDR1 GTSNPN, CDR2 SVGIG (reference sequence). Tumor samples were taken before definitive surgery or chemotherapy. This clone occurred once. Antigen unknown. This TCR was sampled from a human donor with high-grade serous ovarian cancer. V is TRBV30 and J is TRBJ2-5; D is undetermined. The J call may be wrong; the DNA end is better matched by TRBJ2-7. Material: tumor tissue. The CDR3 DNA reads as TGTGCCTGGAGTGGAGAGAGCTCCTACGAGCAGTACTTC. It yields the protein CAWSGESSYEQYF.